This T cell receptor beta chain emerged from a study of cytomegalovirus exposure and HLA in healthy donors. At the level of the study: Of all 360 or so donors who were genotyped, 80% to 85% belonged to the Caucasian-associated ancestry cluster. Findings and caveats of the study: In a later analysis, several top co-occurrence clusters appeared linked to parvovirus B19, influenza, CMV and Epstein-Barr virus. For most TCR beta V segments, an earlier analysis put the productive rate at about 90% or about 30% of the time.

Donors counted as nominally healthy when sampled, yet unrecorded immune exposures were likely. The ends were cut back, 0 bases at V and 5 bases at J, with 10 bases in the middle. This CDR3 contains 15 residues. Germline CDR1 SEHNR, CDR2 FQNEAQ (reference sequence). This PCR relied on a set of 60 Vbeta primers and 13 Jbeta primers. Clones were read by immunoSEQ multiplex PCR, and TCRdb kept only the in-frame ones, dropping some. This sample's table reports 80,000 to 100,000 clones. About this clone: Its matching antigen is unknown.

The receptor's source is a woman under 40 in good health and CMV-seronegative. The chain combines TRBV7-9 with TRBJ2-2, with D uncertain. The sample taken for sequencing was PBMCs. The CDR3 nucleotides read TGTGCCAGCAGCTTAGCGATGCAGGTTACCGGGGAGCTGTTTTTT. It is translated as CASSLAMQVTGELFF.